This entry lists 21 T cell receptor beta chains sequenced from one sample in a study of T cells after yellow fever vaccination. TCRdb reprocessed the 5' RACE reads via MiXCR and lists one record per CDR3 protein. The data hold approximately 550,000 distinct CDR3 sequences, with 15% to 20% observed a single time. Sequenced material: PBMCs, taken 15 days after the yellow fever booster vaccination. Receptors were obtained from a young man who received the YFV17D yellow fever vaccine.

In DNA form, the CDR3 reads TGCGCCAGCAGCGCGGGAGCGGGAGCGTTTAATGAGCAGTTCTTC. The encoded protein is CASSAGAGAFNEQFF. The chain joins TRBV5-1 to TRBJ2-1, with 8 bases aligning to TRBD2. The CDR3 extends over 15 amino acids. V dropped 4 bases and J dropped 7; count of bases not matched to a gene: 10. Per germline, CDR1 SGHRS and CDR2 YFSETQ. Looking up the rest from reference TRBV5-1 and TRBJ2-1 gives the full variable domain: KAGVTQTPRYLIKTRGQQVTLSCSPISGHRSVSWYQQTPGQGLQFLFEYFSETQRNKGNFPGRFSGRQFSNSRSEMNVSTLELGDSALYLCASSAGAGAFNEQFFGPGTRLTVL.

This clonotype has only a few counts. The genes are TRBV7-8 and TRBJ2-7; D might be TRBD2 (6 bases). The CDR3 sequence is 16 residues long. Trimming removed 4 bases at V and 2 bases at J, with 18 bases between. Germline CDR1 and CDR2: SGHVS and FQNEAQ. The CDR3 region has the DNA TGTGCCAGCAGCTCCCTAACTAGCATCAAGGCCTACGAGCAGTACTTC. Encoded protein: CASSSLTSIKAYEQYF.

The V and J genes are TRBV6-1 and TRBJ2-5; D unclear. The CDR3 contains 15 residues. V lost 1 base, J lost 1 base, and 10 bases lay in between. Looked up from germline, CDR1 is MNHNS and CDR2 is SASEGT. CDR3 bases: TGTGCCAGCAGTGAAGTAGGTGTGGGCCAAGAGACCCAGTACTTC. Its protein product is CASSEVGVGQETQYF.

This clonotype was counted only a few times. The chain recombines TRBV28 with TRBJ2-7; D is unresolved. Trimming left V 4 bases short and J 3 bases short, with 16 bases between. The CDR3 is 15 amino acids. Per the germline V gene, CDR1 is MDHEN and CDR2 is SYDVKM. The CDR3 DNA reads TGTGCCAGCAGTTATCCATTGGCATCTCACTACGAGCAGTACTTC. Translated: CASSYPLASHYEQYF.

The V call is TRBV7-2, the J call TRBJ2-3; D unresolved. Trimming took off 0 bases at V and 0 bases at J, with 4 bases between the two ends. Germline values: CDR1 SGHTA, CDR2 FQGNSA. There are 14 residues in the CDR3. The CDR3 DNA sequence: TGTGCCAGCAGCTTAGCTACTAGCACAGATACGCAGTATTTT. Protein: CASSLATSTDTQYF.

V usage is TRBV20-1 and J usage is TRBJ2-2; 7 nucleotides line up with TRBD1. The V gene's germline CDR1 is DFQATT and CDR2 SNEGSKA (reference sequence). V shed 3 bases and J 1 base; nucleotides not matched to a gene: 2. The CDR3 is made up of 14 amino acids. In DNA, the CDR3 is TGCAGTGCTAGGGGGGACAGGAACACCGGGGAGCTGTTTTTT. As protein: CSARGDRNTGELFF.

This rearrangement joins TRBV7-9 to TRBJ1-2, with D unclear. The germline V gene has CDR1 SEHNR and CDR2 FQNEAQ (reference sequence). V lost 2 bases, J lost 6 bases, and 4 bases lay in between. The CDR3 has 11 residues. CDR3 nucleotides: TGTGCCAGCAGCTTAATTGATGGCTACACCTTC. It encodes CASSLIDGYTF.

The DNA of the CDR3 is TGTGCCACCAGCAGAGATCTGGGGCACTCTTATGGCTACACCTTC. As protein: CATSRDLGHSYGYTF. The rearrangement joins TRBV15 to TRBJ1-2; a possible D gene is TRBD1 (5 bases). Deletions cut 0 bases from V and 5 bases from J, with 13 bases between. Germline values: CDR1 LNHNV, CDR2 YYDKDF (reference sequence). The CDR3 has 15 residues. Supplemented by reference TRBV15 and TRBJ1-2, the full variable domain reads DAMVIQNPRYQVTQFGKPVTLSCSQTLNHNVMYWYQQKSSQAPKLLFHYYDKDFNNEADTPDNFQSRRPNTSFCFLDIRSPGLGDTAMYLCATSRDLGHSYGYTFGSGTRLTVV.

The chain couples TRBV5-4 to TRBJ2-3; D possibly corresponds to TRBD2 (6 bases). Trimming took off 4 bases at V and 8 bases at J, with 11 bases between the two ends. CDR1 is SGHNT, CDR2 YYREEE, per germline (reference sequence). The CDR3 runs to 12 residues. CDR3 sequence (DNA): TGTGCCAGCAGCGGTCTGGGGGGTACGCAGTATTTT. Amino acid sequence: CASSGLGGTQYF.

This clonotype has just a few counts. The chain recombines TRBV20-1 with TRBJ2-1; 9 nucleotides line up with TRBD2. Losses at the gene ends were 5 bases for V and 8 bases for J; bases not matched to a gene: 7. The CDR3 is 13 amino acids. Germline CDR1 reads DFQATT; CDR2 reads SNEGSKA (reference sequence). The CDR3 region is CSALGLARDEQFF. The CDR3 nucleotides are TGCAGTGCTTTAGGACTAGCGAGAGATGAGCAGTTCTTC.

The rearrangement joins TRBV7-7 to TRBJ2-2; the D is unclear. The CDR3 loop spans 13 amino acids. The germline gives CDR1 SSHAT, CDR2 FNYEAQ (reference sequence). Trimming cost V 1 base and J 13 bases, with 13 bases left between them. The CDR3: CASSLDHFGALFF. The CDR3 nucleotides are TGTGCCAGCAGCTTAGATCATTTCGGTGCGCTGTTTTTT.

This clonotype occurred a few times. V usage is TRBV20-1 and J usage is TRBJ2-7; D may be TRBD2 (5 bases). The CDR3 runs 12 residues. Trimming cost V 6 bases and J 1 base, with 10 bases left between them. In germline, CDR1 is DFQATT, CDR2 SNEGSKA (reference sequence). In DNA, the CDR3 is TGCAGTGCAAGTGCGGGTTCCTACGAGCAGTACTTC. It encodes CSASAGSYEQYF.

A few counts support this clonotype. This chain joins TRBV29-1 and TRBJ2-7; unclear D gene. This CDR3 has 14 residues. With 0 bases removed from V and 4 bases from J, the gap between germline ends came to 13 bases. Germline CDR1 SQVTM, CDR2 ANQGSEA. This CDR3 reads CSVEDSGLGYEQYF. In DNA, the CDR3 is TGCAGCGTTGAAGATTCCGGATTAGGGTACGAGCAGTACTTC.

The chain carries TRBV9 and TRBJ2-1; TRBD1 or TRBD2 may be the D gene (5 bases each). The CDR3 spans 12 residues. The V and J ends lost 3 bases and 11 bases respectively, with 12 bases between them. The V gene's germline CDR1 is SGDLS and CDR2 YYNGEE. The CDR3 loop is CASSGPGPQQFF. The DNA for the CDR3 is TGTGCCAGCAGCGGGCCGGGACCACAGCAGTTCTTC.

This chain uses TRBV7-2 with TRBJ2-2; D ambiguous. Germline values: CDR1 SGHTA, CDR2 FQGNSA. V lost 3 bases, J lost 3 bases, and 11 bases lay in between. This CDR3 contains 15 residues. The CDR3 sequence is CASSFRQIYTGELFF. CDR3 DNA: TGTGCCAGCAGCTTCCGGCAGATATACACCGGGGAGCTGTTTTTT.

To note about this clonotype: This may be a read error, as it is one base from a much larger clone. The chain is built from TRBV6-5 and TRBJ1-1; no clear D gene. This CDR3 has 15 residues. Trimming took 2 bases from V and 6 from J, leaving 16 bases between them. From germline, CDR1 is MNHEY and CDR2 SVGAGI. CDR3 in DNA: TGTGCCAGCAGTTACGGGCCGGGTAGGGCCTCTGAAGCTTTCTTT. Protein sequence: CASSYGPGRASEAFF.

This clonotype has just a few counts. This chain connects TRBV14 to TRBJ2-1; TRBD2 matches at 9 bases. Germline-derived CDR1 and CDR2 are SGHDN and FVKESK. The CDR3 consists of 18 residues. The V gene end was trimmed by 2 bases and the J gene end by 4 bases; junction bases not matched to a gene: 12. The chain's CDR3 is CASSQWSVRREGYNEQFF. The CDR3 nucleotides are TGTGCCAGCAGCCAATGGTCGGTTCGGCGGGAGGGATACAATGAGCAGTTCTTC.

This clonotype came up a few times. The rearrangement links TRBV7-2 to TRBJ2-7, with TRBD2 as a possible D gene (5 bases). The CDR3 sequence is 15 residues long. V was shortened by 6 bases and J by 4 bases, with 19 bases between the two germline ends. Germline CDR1 reads SGHTA; CDR2 reads FQGNSA. The CDR3 is CASSEGTGSTYEQYF. Here the CDR3 DNA reads TGTGCCAGCAGTGAGGGCACGGGATCGACTTACGAGCAGTACTTC.

The rearrangement uses TRBV4-3 and TRBJ1-2; 8 nucleotides agree with TRBD1. Per the germline V gene, CDR1 is LGHNA and CDR2 is YSLEER. The CDR3 runs to 15 residues. The V gene end was trimmed by 2 bases and the J gene end by 7 bases; junction bases not matched to a gene: 9. The CDR3 region is CASSQRSGGFSGYTF. The DNA for the CDR3 is TGCGCCAGCAGCCAACGTTCAGGGGGCTTCAGTGGCTACACCTTC.

This clonotype was found many times. The chain uses TRBV28 and TRBJ2-7; TRBD2 might be the D (6 bases). CDR1 is MDHEN and CDR2 is SYDVKM in the germline V gene. The CDR3 is 14 amino acids. V was shortened by 4 bases and J by 3 bases, with 13 bases between the two germline ends. The CDR3 protein is CASSSGGRIYEQYF. In DNA, the CDR3 is TGTGCCAGCAGTTCCGGGGGACGGATCTACGAGCAGTACTTC.

This clonotype appeared a few times. The V and J genes are TRBV5-1 and TRBJ2-3, with 10 nucleotides matching TRBD2. With 1 base clipped from V and 5 bases from J, the junction kept 7 bases outside the gene matches. CDR3 size: 16 residues. Germline-derived CDR1 and CDR2 are SGHRS and YFSETQ. The DNA of the CDR3 is TGCGCCAGCAGCTTGTTGTCTAGCGGGAGTGTAGATACGCAGTATTTT. As protein: CASSLLSSGSVDTQYF. Full variable domain (remainder filled in from reference TRBV5-1 and TRBJ2-3): KAGVTQTPRYLIKTRGQQVTLSCSPISGHRSVSWYQQTPGQGLQFLFEYFSETQRNKGNFPGRFSGRQFSNSRSEMNVSTLELGDSALYLCASSLLSSGSVDTQYFGPGTRLTVL.